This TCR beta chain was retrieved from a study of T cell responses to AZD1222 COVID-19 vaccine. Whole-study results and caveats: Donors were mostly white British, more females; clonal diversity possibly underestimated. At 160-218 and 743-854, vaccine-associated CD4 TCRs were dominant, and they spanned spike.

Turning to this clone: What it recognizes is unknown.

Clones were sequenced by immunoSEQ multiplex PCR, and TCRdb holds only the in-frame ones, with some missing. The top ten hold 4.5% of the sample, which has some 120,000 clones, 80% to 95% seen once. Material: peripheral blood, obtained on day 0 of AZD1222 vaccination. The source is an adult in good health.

CDR3: CASRTPRGIAAFF. DNA for the CDR3: TGTGCCAGCAGGACTCCAAGGGGGATCGCGGCTTTCTTT. V usage is TRBV2 and J usage is TRBJ1-1, with D maybe TRBD1 (6 bases). V lost 6 bases and J 11 bases, leaving 19 bases between the germline ends. The germline gives CDR1 SNHLY, CDR2 FYNNEI. CDR3 length: 13 residues.